This TCR beta chain was sequenced for a study of blood T cell repertoires in COVID-19. The CDR3 totals 17 residues. V trimming: 5 bases; J trimming: 4 bases; junction bases outside the gene matches: 10. Germline V lookup: CDR1 SGHTA, CDR2 FQGNSA. Produced via immunoSEQ multiplex PCR; TCRdb's table is partial and in-frame only. The data hold 130,000 to 150,000 clones, with 70% to 90% observed a single time. The chain joins TRBV7-2 to TRBJ2-2; 10 bases fit TRBD2. This receptor was obtained from a man between 65 and 79 years old with acute or convalescent COVID-19. The sample was peripheral blood. The CDR3 spells CASSPPAGGPGTGELFF. CDR3 nucleotide sequence: TGTGCCAGCAGCCCCCCAGCGGGGGGGCCCGGCACCGGGGAGCTGTTTTTT.